These T cell receptor beta chains were read from a single sample in a study of human T cells and chemical hapten exposure. TCRdb ran MiXCR on the RACE reads and lists one entry per CDR3 protein. This sample has over 300,000 distinct CDR3 sequences, with 4% to 6% found just once. Sequencing was performed on whole blood, taken in connection with sensitization to the hapten diphenylcyclopropenone (DPC). The receptors come from a woman aged 45-65 years with alopecia areata. Some clones in this sample may be carry-over from other donors' samples. Each CDR3 is given with its conserved first and last residue. A D gene is named only where the DNA matches it firmly. Size tells how often a clone was seen (once, few, many) or the class of an expanded clone, and some rows leave it out.

clone size,V gene,J gene,D gene,CDR3 DNA,CDR3 protein
NA,TRBV4-2,TRBJ2-7,TRBD2,TGTGCCAGCAGCCAAGAAGAGGCGGGAGGGGGGTACGAGCAGTACTTC,CASSQEEAGGGYEQYF
many,TRBV29-1,TRBJ2-1,TRBD1,TGCAGCGTTTCACAGGGGTCACAACACAATGAGCAGTTCTTC,CSVSQGSQHNEQFF
few,TRBV29-1,TRBJ2-2,NA,TGCAGCGCAATGTTAGGATTTGGCACCGGGGAGCTGTTTTTT,CSAMLGFGTGELFF
many,TRBV30,TRBJ1-2,NA,TGTGCCTGGAGAGGCGACGGACGCTATGGCTACACCTTC,CAWRGDGRYGYTF
NA,TRBV5-1,TRBJ1-1,TRBD1,TGCGCCAGCAGCTTCAGTGGAGACAGGGAATTGGCTGAAGCTTTCTTT,CASSFSGDRELAEAFF
many,TRBV5-5,TRBJ1-2,NA,TGTGCCAGCAGTTTTGACGGGGAAGGCTACACCTTC,CASSFDGEGYTF
many,TRBV6-2/TRBV6-3,TRBJ2-3,NA,TGTGCCAGCAGTTACAGGGTCCTAGATACGCAGTATTTT,CASSYRVLDTQYF
few,TRBV12-3/TRBV12-4,TRBJ1-4,NA,TGTGCCAGCAGTCCTGGCAGGACAACTAATGAAAAACTGTTTTTT,CASSPGRTTNEKLFF
many,TRBV6-2/TRBV6-3,TRBJ1-1,NA,TGTGCCAGCAGTTACTCCCCTAAGGGATTGAACACTGAAGCTTTCTTT,CASSYSPKGLNTEAFF
few,TRBV12-3/TRBV12-4,TRBJ1-3,NA,TGTGCCAGCAGCCCCGAAAACACCATATATTTT,CASSPENTIYF
many,TRBV12-3/TRBV12-4,TRBJ2-3,NA,TGTGCCAGCACCCTAAGCTCAGGGACCAGCGGAGATACGCAGTATTTT,CASTLSSGTSGDTQYF
few,TRBV12-5,TRBJ2-3,TRBD2,TGTGCTAGTGGTTTGGTCGGGGGGGGAGATACGCAGTATTTT,CASGLVGGGDTQYF
NA,TRBV10-2,TRBJ1-4,NA,TGCCCCAGCAGAGCCCCCGGGGGGTTAGGAAAACTGTTTTTT,CPSRAPGGLGKLFF
many,TRBV7-2,TRBJ1-4,TRBD1,TGTGCCAGCAGTGTGAACAGGGGCGAAAAACTGTTTTTT,CASSVNRGEKLFF
few,TRBV3-1,TRBJ1-5,NA,TGTGCCAGCAGCCTTCGCAGGCATCAGCCCCAGCATTTT,CASSLRRHQPQHF
many,TRBV14,TRBJ1-1,NA,TGTGCCAGCAGCCGAGAGACACCGAACACTGAAGCTTTCTTT,CASSRETPNTEAFF